Included here is one T cell receptor (beta chain) sequence, with context. A much larger clone sits a single nucleotide away, making a read error possible. The record originates from a study of molecular identifiers for immune sequencing clone quantification. Study in general: Replicate experiments took RNA from around 18,000 or 91,000 naive CD8 cells, divided it five ways and sequenced four.

The naive CD8 libraries originated from between roughly 20,000 and 1,100,000 sorted cells and drew on 10%, 30% or 50% RNA. As CD8+CD4-CCR7+CD45RA+ cells, naive CD8 T cells were sorted. In TCRdb, the PCR reads were re-called with MiXCR into one record per CDR3 protein. The sample lists some 70,000 distinct CDR3 sequences, roughly 18% seen once, with approximately 1.5% in the top ten. The sequence was obtained from a human donor in good health. Some libraries in this study had Jurkat cell RNA spiked in. Specimen: naive CD8+ T cells from blood, with Jurkat cell RNA spiked in. This sample's subset: FACS-sorted CD8+CD4-CCR7+CD45RA+ naive T cells.

The CDR3 DNA reads as TGTGCCAGCAGCTTAGTTCAGGCCTTCTCTGGAAACACCATATATTTT. Its translation: CASSLVQAFSGNTIYF. This chain connects TRBV7-9 to TRBJ1-3; D not resolved. Germline V lookup: CDR1 SEHNR, CDR2 FQNEAQ (reference sequence). The V end lost 1 base, the J end lost 0 bases, and 10 bases lay between the germline ends. The CDR3 covers 16 residues.